This T cell receptor beta chain was retrieved from a study of post-analysis software for immune sequencing data. Whole-study results and caveats: The study found TRBV5-6, TRBV5-1 and TRBV20-1 among four to six TRBV segments more frequent in patients than controls. Clustering by F measure revealed strong co-clustering among samples prepared together in one batch.

Sequencing libraries made from TCR beta cDNA carried unique molecular identifiers. Input of roughly 0.95 to 10 million T cells yielded a few hundred thousand cDNA molecules. TCRdb itself ran the PCR reads through MiXCR, one entry per CDR3 protein. Seen here are under 650,000 distinct CDR3 sequences, roughly 40% observed once, and the top ten hold approximately 1.7%. This clonotype was observed a few times. The antigen is not known. Trimming cost V 1 base and J 5 bases; bases outside gene matches: 12. The CDR3 spans 17 residues. CDR1 and CDR2 (germline): DFQATT, SNEGSKA (reference sequence). The source material was blood. V usage is TRBV20-1 and J usage is TRBJ2-1; 9 bases agree with TRBD2. This sequence originates from a girl between 5 and 17 years old with multiple sclerosis. The CDR3 nucleotides read TGCAGTGCTAGAGGCCCTTTAGGGCGGGGGGGAGACAATGAGCAGTTCTTC. Residues: CSARGPLGRGGDNEQFF.